This T cell receptor beta chain derives from a study of patients and donors after allogeneic stem cell transplantation. Each CDR3 protein is one row after TCRdb ran MiXCR on the RT-PCR reads. The table has hundreds of thousands of distinct CDR3 sequences, roughly 16% seen once. Trimming shortened V by 3 bases and J by 6 bases, and 16 bases separated the two germline ends. Germline V CDR1 and CDR2: KGHDR, SFDVKD. The CDR3 totals 15 residues. The TCR sequence derives from a human donor who was either an allogeneic HSCT recipient or a stem cell or donor lymphocyte infusion donor (not recorded which). It is not recorded whose cells these are; they may come from a transplant donor. Sample: blood, either unsorted or a sorted T cell fraction (not recorded which). The V and J genes are TRBV24-1 and TRBJ1-2, with D maybe TRBD1 (5 bases). CDR3 DNA sequence: TGTGCCACCAGTGATCCCCTGGGACCCTTGAATGGCTACACCTTC. This codes for CATSDPLGPLNGYTF.